A selection of T cell receptor beta chains follows, all from one sample in a study of blood T cell repertoires in COVID-19. The assay was immunoSEQ multiplex PCR, and TCRdb's table has in-frame clones only and misses some. The data contain around 21,000 clones, approximately 84% of them seen just once; the ten biggest clones take up 3.2%. The specimen sequenced was peripheral blood. All receptors come from a man aged 40-49 years with acute or convalescent COVID-19. The CDR3 runs from the conserved cysteine through the conserved F or W. Fields, in order: D gene, clone size, V gene, J gene, CDR3 DNA, CDR3 protein. A D gene is named only where the DNA matches it firmly. Where a row states a size, it is once, few, many or the class of an expanded clone; other rows omit it.

>NA|NA|TRBV5-1|TRBJ2-7
TGCGCCAGCAGTATCTACCCCCACGAGCAGTACTTC
CASSIYPHEQYF
>NA|NA|TRBV7-2|TRBJ1-2
TGTGCCAGCAGCCTCGACAGTCCAAGGGGCTATGGCTACACCTTC
CASSLDSPRGYGYTF
>TRBD1|NA|TRBV5-1|TRBJ2-2
TGCGCCAGCAGCTTGGGGGGACAGGGGAACACCGGGGAGCTGTTTTTT
CASSLGGQGNTGELFF
>TRBD2|NA|TRBV19|TRBJ2-7
TGTGCCAGTAGTGTCAGCGGGAGTTACGAGCAGTACTTC
CASSVSGSYEQYF
>TRBD1|NA|TRBV27|TRBJ1-5
TGTGCCAGCAGTTTAACGACAGGGCAGGGTCAGCCCCAGCATTTT
CASSLTTGQGQPQHF
>TRBD2|NA|TRBV7-9|TRBJ2-1
TGTGCCAGCAGCGTACAGGAACCGGGACTAGCGGGAGAAAGGGGGCAGTTCTTC
CASSVQEPGLAGERGQFF
>NA|NA|TRBV7-9|TRBJ2-7
TGTGCCAGCAGCTACACTGGACAGCACTCCTACGAGCAGTACTTC
CASSYTGQHSYEQYF
>TRBD1|NA|TRBV6-2/TRBV6-3|TRBJ1-5
TGTGCCAGCAGTTACTCGCGTGCGACAGGGGCCCCGAATCAGCCCCAGCATTTT
CASSYSRATGAPNQPQHF
>TRBD2|few|TRBV5-1|TRBJ2-5
TGCGCCAGCAGGGGATTCTCGGCTAGCGGGGGGAAAGAGACCCAGTACTTC
CASRGFSASGGKETQYF
>TRBD1|NA|TRBV11-3|TRBJ2-3
TGTGCCAGCAGCGTACAGGGGACAGATACGCAGTATTTT
CASSVQGTDTQYF
>NA|NA|TRBV7-9|TRBJ1-2
TGTGCCAGCAGCTCTATGGCCAGGCCAAATGGCTACACCTTC
CASSSMARPNGYTF
>TRBD1|NA|TRBV3-1/TRBV3-2|TRBJ1-2
TGTGCCAGCAGCCAAGTGGGACAGGGTTTAGGCTACACCTTC
CASSQVGQGLGYTF
>NA|NA|TRBV19|TRBJ1-2
TGTGCCAGTAGTCCAGGGGCCGGCTACACCTTC
CASSPGAGYTF
>TRBD2|NA|TRBV9|TRBJ2-3
TGTGCCAGCAGCGTGCACCCTAGCGGGGGCACAGATACGCAGTATTTT
CASSVHPSGGTDTQYF
>NA|once|TRBV30|TRBJ1-2
TGTGCCTGGGCCCAGGGGATCGGTGGCTACACCTTC
CAWAQGIGGYTF
>NA|NA|TRBV7-2|TRBJ1-5
TGTGCCAGCAGAAATACAGGGCGCAATCAGCCCCAGCATTTT
CASRNTGRNQPQHF